Each of the 15 T cell receptor beta chains below was sequenced from the same sample in a study of blood T cell repertoires in COVID-19. Here immunoSEQ multiplex PCR was the method, and the copy in TCRdb shows in-frame clones only, minus some. This table holds some 180,000 clones, 70% to 80% found once. The sample taken for sequencing was peripheral blood. Every receptor here comes from a woman in her 50s with active or convalescent COVID-19.

The J gene is TRBJ1-1, the V gene TRBV5-1, with D unresolved. CDR1 is SGHRS and CDR2 is YFSETQ in the germline V gene. The CDR3 spans 14 residues. The V and J ends lost 0 bases and 4 bases respectively, with 10 bases between them. CDR3 sequence: CASSLGTAGTEAFF. The CDR3 DNA reads as TGCGCCAGCAGCTTGGGGACGGCGGGCACTGAAGCTTTCTTT.

V is TRBV12-3 or TRBV12-4 and J is TRBJ1-1; a possible D gene is TRBD1 (6 bases). The CDR3 totals 13 residues. V dropped 5 bases and J dropped 5 bases, with 12 bases sitting between them. The DNA of the CDR3 is TGTGCCAGCAGTGTTCAGGGGTATACTGAAGCTTTCTTT. This codes for CASSVQGYTEAFF.

V gene TRBV5-1 combines with J gene TRBJ1-6, with D perhaps matching TRBD1 (6 bases). The CDR3 consists of 15 residues. The V end was cut by 0 bases, the J end by 7 bases, with 11 bases between. Germline V gene lookup returns CDR1 SGHRS and CDR2 YFSETQ. The DNA for the CDR3 is TGCGCCAGCAGCTTGGACAGCGGGGGCAATTCACCCCTCCACTTT. It encodes CASSLDSGGNSPLHF.

The CDR3 DNA sequence: TGTGCCTGGAGTGTACAAGGCTGGACTGCGAACACTGAAGCTTTCTTT. The encoded protein is CAWSVQGWTANTEAFF. The rearrangement joins TRBV30 to TRBJ1-1; D is uncertain. This CDR3 spans 16 amino acids. Germline CDR1 and CDR2: GTSNPN and SVGIG (reference sequence). Between the trimmed V and J ends, which lost 0 bases and 1 base, there was a span of 15 bases. The whole variable domain, remainder taken from reference TRBV30 and TRBJ1-1, is SQTIHQWPATLVQPVGSPLSLECTVEGTSNPNLYWYRQAAGRGLQLLFYSVGIGQISSEVPQNLSASRPQDRQFILSSKKLLLSDSGFYLCAWSVQGWTANTEAFFGQGTRLTVV.

The chain uses TRBV5-1 and TRBJ2-2; possibly TRBD1 for D (6 bases). The CDR3 consists of 13 residues. V lost 7 bases and J lost 7, with 14 bases in between. CDR1 is SGHRS, CDR2 YFSETQ, per germline. The CDR3 spells CASQDPGVGELFF. In DNA, the CDR3 is TGCGCCAGCCAAGATCCAGGGGTCGGGGAGCTGTTTTTT.

The chain links TRBV12-3 or TRBV12-4 to TRBJ2-3, with TRBD2 identical over 7 bases. The CDR3 totals 12 residues. V dropped 7 bases and J dropped 4; count of bases not matched to a gene: 2. CDR3 coding DNA: TGTGCCAGCACTAGCGGCCCAGATACGCAGTATTTT. Encoded protein: CASTSGPDTQYF.

This clone was observed a single time. This chain uses TRBV9 with TRBJ2-1; D might be TRBD2 (6 bases). The CDR3 consists of 14 residues. Trimming cost V 0 bases and J 9 bases, with 13 bases left between them. Germline V gene data show CDR1 as SGDLS and CDR2 as YYNGEE. The DNA of the CDR3 is TGTGCCAGCAGCGTAGAGTTGGAGGGGAGTGAGCAGTTCTTC. The encoded protein is CASSVELEGSEQFF.

The chain combines TRBV9 with TRBJ2-1; D perhaps matches TRBD2 (6 bases). The CDR3 is 15 amino acids. Germline CDR1 and CDR2: SGDLS and YYNGEE. V lost 0 bases, J lost 3 bases, and 10 bases lay in between. For the CDR3, the DNA is TGTGCCAGCAGCGTAGGACTAGACATCTACAATGAGCAGTTCTTC. The encoded protein is CASSVGLDIYNEQFF.

This sequence joins TRBV28 and TRBJ1-3, with TRBD1 as a possible D gene (6 bases). This CDR3 has 16 amino acids. Germline V CDR1 and CDR2: MDHEN, SYDVKM. Trimming cost V 2 bases and J 0 bases, with 11 bases left between them. CDR3 amino acids: CASSLPGTISGNTIYF. DNA for the CDR3: TGTGCCAGCAGTTTACCCGGGACAATCTCTGGAAACACCATATATTTT.

V gene TRBV18 combines with J gene TRBJ2-7; 8 nucleotides match TRBD2. Trimming took 2 bases from V and 4 from J; bases not matched to a gene: 10. CDR1 KGHSH and CDR2 LQKENI come from the germline V gene. The CDR3 is made up of 16 amino acids. The CDR3 DNA is TGTGCCAGCTCACCAACCCCGGGGGGGATTACTTACGAGCAGTACTTC. It translates to CASSPTPGGITYEQYF.

This clone was counted a few times. This sequence joins TRBV4-3 and TRBJ1-5; possibly TRBD1 for D (5 bases). CDR3 length equals 15 residues. The ends were cut back, 2 bases at V and 0 bases at J, with 8 bases in the middle. Germline lookup yields CDR1 LGHNA and CDR2 YSLEER. This CDR3 reads CASSQQGFSNQPQHF. In nucleotides, the CDR3 is TGCGCCAGCAGCCAACAGGGCTTTAGCAATCAGCCCCAGCATTTT.

Note on this clone: One end of the junction fails to match germline, which may point to a read error. Other DNA sequences in the sample encode the same CDR3. The genes are TRBV7-7 and TRBJ2-2; D might be TRBD1 (6 bases). The CDR3 has 14 residues. Germline lookup yields CDR1 SSHAT and CDR2 FNYEAQ (reference sequence). The CDR3 spells CASSLTGSTGELFF. DNA for the CDR3: TGTGCTAGCAGCTTAACAGGGAGTACCGGGGAGCTGTTTTTT. The variable domain in full, with the rest retrieved from reference TRBV7-7 and TRBJ2-2, is GAGVSQSPRYKVTKRGQDVTLRCDPISSHATLYWYQQALGQGPEFLTYFNYEAQPDKSGLPSDRFSAERPEGSISTLTIQRTEQRDSAMYRCASSLTGSTGELFFGEGSRLTVL.

V usage is TRBV18 and J usage is TRBJ2-3, with 9 bases aligning to TRBD1. V gave up 2 bases and J gave up 6 bases; unmatched junction bases: 6. Germline CDR1 reads KGHSH; CDR2 reads LQKENI. CDR3 size: 15 residues. The CDR3 protein is CASSPGTGGADTQYF. Here the CDR3 DNA reads TGTGCCAGCTCACCAGGAACAGGGGGCGCGGATACGCAGTATTTT.

The genes are TRBV2 and TRBJ1-5; possible D gene TRBD1, 6 bases. The CDR3 is made up of 14 amino acids. With 1 base removed from V and 4 bases from J, the gap between germline ends came to 8 bases. CDR1 is SNHLY and CDR2 is FYNNEI in the germline V gene. CDR3 sequence reads: CASSEGTVNQPQHF. The CDR3 DNA follows: TGTGCCAGCAGTGAAGGGACAGTAAATCAGCCCCAGCATTTT.

This clone has only a few counts. The V call is TRBV9, the J call TRBJ2-3; 10 bases are shared with TRBD2. V shed 4 bases, J shed 6 bases, and the junction held 8 bases outside the gene matches. The germline CDR1 and CDR2 sequences are SGDLS and YYNGEE. This CDR3 has 15 residues. The CDR3 loop reads CASSPLAGAADTQYF. In nucleotides, the CDR3 is TGTGCCAGCAGCCCCCTAGCGGGGGCGGCGGATACGCAGTATTTT.